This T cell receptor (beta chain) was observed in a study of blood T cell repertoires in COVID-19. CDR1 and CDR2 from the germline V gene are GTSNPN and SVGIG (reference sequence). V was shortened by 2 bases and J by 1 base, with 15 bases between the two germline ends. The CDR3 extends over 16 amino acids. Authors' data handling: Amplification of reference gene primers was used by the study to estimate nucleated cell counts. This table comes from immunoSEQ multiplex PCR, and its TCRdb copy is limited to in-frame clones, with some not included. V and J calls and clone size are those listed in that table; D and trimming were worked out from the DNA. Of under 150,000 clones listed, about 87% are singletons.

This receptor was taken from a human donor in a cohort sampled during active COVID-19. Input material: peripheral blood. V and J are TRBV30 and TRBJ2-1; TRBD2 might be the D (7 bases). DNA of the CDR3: TGTGCCTGGAGTAAGCAGGGAGGGGGTTCCTACAATGAGCAGTTCTTC. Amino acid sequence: CAWSKQGGGSYNEQFF. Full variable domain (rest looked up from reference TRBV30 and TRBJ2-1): SQTIHQWPATLVQPVGSPLSLECTVEGTSNPNLYWYRQAAGRGLQLLFYSVGIGQISSEVPQNLSASRPQDRQFILSSKKLLLSDSGFYLCAWSKQGGGSYNEQFFGPGTRLTVL.